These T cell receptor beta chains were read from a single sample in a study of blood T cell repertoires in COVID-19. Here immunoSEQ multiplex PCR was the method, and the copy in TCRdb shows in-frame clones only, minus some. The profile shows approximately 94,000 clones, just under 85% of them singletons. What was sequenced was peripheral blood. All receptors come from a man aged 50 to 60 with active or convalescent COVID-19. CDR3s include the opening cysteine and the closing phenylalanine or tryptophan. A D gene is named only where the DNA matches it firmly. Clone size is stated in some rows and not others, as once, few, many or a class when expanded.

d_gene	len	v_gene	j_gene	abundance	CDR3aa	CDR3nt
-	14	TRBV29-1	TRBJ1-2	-	CSVEETGRVYGYTF	TGCAGCGTTGAAGAAACAGGCAGGGTCTATGGCTACACCTTC
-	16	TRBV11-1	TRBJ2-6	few	CASSLGTAPGANVLTF	TGTGCCAGCAGCTTAGGGACAGCCCCTGGGGCCAACGTCCTGACTTTC
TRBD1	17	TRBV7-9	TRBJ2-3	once	CASSLPRQGPSTDTQYF	TGTGCCAGCAGCTTACCCCGACAGGGACCCAGCACAGATACGCAGTATTTT
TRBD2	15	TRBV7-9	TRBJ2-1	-	CASTVAGKDYNEQFF	TGTGCCAGCACGGTAGCGGGGAAAGACTACAATGAGCAGTTCTTC
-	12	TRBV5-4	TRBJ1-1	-	CASSSGGVRAFF	TGTGCCAGCAGCTCCGGGGGGGTGAGGGCTTTCTTT
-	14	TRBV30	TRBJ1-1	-	CAYEERGREAEAFF	TGTGCTTACGAGGAACGGGGCAGGGAGGCTGAAGCTTTCTTT
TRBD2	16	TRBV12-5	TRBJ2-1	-	CASGFGGLAGGNEQFF	TGTGCTAGTGGTTTCGGAGGGCTAGCGGGAGGTAATGAGCAGTTCTTC
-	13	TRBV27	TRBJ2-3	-	CASSFGWSDTQYF	TGTGCCAGCAGTTTTGGCTGGTCAGATACGCAGTATTTT
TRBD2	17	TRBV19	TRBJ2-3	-	CASSTLLAGARTDTQYF	TGTGCCAGTAGCACACTTCTAGCGGGAGCCCGCACAGATACGCAGTATTTT
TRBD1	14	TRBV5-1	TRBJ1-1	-	CASSYRGRESEAFF	TGCGCCAGCAGCTACAGGGGGCGCGAGTCTGAAGCTTTCTTT
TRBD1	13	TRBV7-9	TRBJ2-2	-	CASRYRGLRELFF	TGTGCCAGCAGGTACAGGGGGCTGCGGGAGCTGTTTTTT